The following is a T cell receptor beta chain sequence with its context. Antigen: not known. This entry belongs to a study of Ad26.COV2.S vaccination and SARS-CoV-2 variants. Regarding the study as a whole: Vaccine and placebo recipients had comparable breadth of non-spike TCRs. Researchers cautioned that TCR breadth and depth analyses may have underestimated total T cell responses. Placebo recipients showed lower spike-specific TCR breadth than vaccinees.

The table came from immunoSEQ multiplex PCR; TCRdb's copy has only in-frame clones and leaves some out. The sample lists about 350,000 clones; roughly nine tenths were seen once. The sample was peripheral blood, taken after recovery from COVID-19. The TCR sequence derives from a human donor who had recovered from COVID-19.

The CDR3 nucleotides are TGTGCCACCAGTGACAAGGACAGGGCGAGCTCCTACGAGCAGTACTTC. Its protein product is CATSDKDRASSYEQYF. The chain is built from TRBV24-1 and TRBJ2-7; 8 nucleotides match TRBD1. The V and J ends lost 4 bases and 0 bases, in that order; junction bases with no gene match: 7. The germline V gene encodes CDR1 KGHDR and CDR2 SFDVKD. CDR3 length: 16 amino acids.